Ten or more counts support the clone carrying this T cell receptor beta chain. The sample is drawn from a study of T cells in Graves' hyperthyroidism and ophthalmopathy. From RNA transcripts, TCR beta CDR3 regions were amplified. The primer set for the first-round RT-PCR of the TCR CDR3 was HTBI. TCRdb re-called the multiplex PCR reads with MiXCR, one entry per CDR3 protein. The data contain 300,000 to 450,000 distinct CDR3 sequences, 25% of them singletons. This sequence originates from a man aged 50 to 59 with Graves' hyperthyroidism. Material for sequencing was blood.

The CDR3 nucleotides read TGCAGCGTTGTGGGGGCCAGAGAAGCTTTCTTT. Protein sequence: CSVVGAREAFF. J is TRBJ1-1 and V is TRBV29-1; TRBD1 might be the D (6 bases). Germline loops: CDR1 SQVTM, CDR2 ANQGSEA. CDR3 size: 11 residues. The V and J ends lost 4 bases and 8 bases respectively, with 11 bases between them.